This TCR beta chain was identified in a study of identical twins. This CDR3 has 13 residues. V lost 1 base to trimming and J lost 6 bases, with 7 bases between them. This clonotype came up a few times. Its antigen is unidentified. Overall study findings and caveats: Donors were not followed over many years; analysis was cross-sectional.

MiXCR was run by TCRdb on the 5' RACE reads, yielding one entry per CDR3 protein. In the table there are 400,000 to 550,000 distinct CDR3 sequences, roughly 21% of which are singletons. The same sample was also studied in work on T cells expressing NK-cell markers.

The source is a woman aged 18-29 years in good health. Source material: CD4+ T cells sorted from blood. The chain is built from TRBV12-3 or TRBV12-4 and TRBJ2-1, with D uncertain. For the CDR3, the DNA is TGTGCCAGCAGTTTAGACAGAATCAATGAGCAGTTCTTC. Translated: CASSLDRINEQFF.